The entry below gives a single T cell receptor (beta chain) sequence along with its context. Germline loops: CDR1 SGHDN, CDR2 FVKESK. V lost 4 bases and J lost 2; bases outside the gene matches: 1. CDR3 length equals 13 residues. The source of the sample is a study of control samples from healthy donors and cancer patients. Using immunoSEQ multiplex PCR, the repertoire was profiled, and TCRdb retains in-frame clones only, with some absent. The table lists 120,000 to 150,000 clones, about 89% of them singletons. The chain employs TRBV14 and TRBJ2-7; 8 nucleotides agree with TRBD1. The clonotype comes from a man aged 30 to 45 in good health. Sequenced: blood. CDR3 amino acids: CASSRQGTYEQYF. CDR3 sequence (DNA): TGTGCCAGCAGCCGACAGGGGACCTACGAGCAGTACTTC.